This T cell receptor (beta chain) came from a study of T cell responses to AZD1222 COVID-19 vaccine. Produced via immunoSEQ multiplex PCR; TCRdb's table is partial and in-frame only. The sample yields 100,000 to 150,000 clones, around 84% seen once. The receptor was isolated from an adult who received the AZD1222 COVID-19 vaccine. Here the sequenced sample was peripheral blood, taken 28 days after the second AZD1222 dose.

For the CDR3, the DNA is TGTGCCAGCAGAGAGGGGGCGAACACCGGGGAGCTGTTTTTT. Translation gives CASREGANTGELFF. This sequence joins TRBV7-9 and TRBJ2-2; perhaps TRBD1 as D (6 bases). The CDR3 is 14 residues long. Trimming took off 6 bases at V and 0 bases at J, with 8 bases between the two ends. Germline V gene sequence: CDR1 SEHNR, CDR2 FQNEAQ (reference sequence).